This TCR beta chain originates from a study of HIV-infected patients and healthy controls (dated by TCRdb to between 2014 and 2016). Some background on the complete study: Although they stayed below normal ranges, CD4 counts in 14 of 16 patients rose modestly but significantly after three months of therapy. The CD4:CD8 ratio rose slightly, whereas CD8 counts showed no consistent shift during early therapy. After a further year of therapy, viral load was undetectable in all patients, having already become undetectable in about 70% of the 16 patients by the second bleed. Patients exhibited no overall T-cell lymphocytopenia, and total CDR3 counts per chain were not significantly different from those of controls. The question the study tested was whether immune perturbation and reconstitution could be captured by deep TCR repertoire sequencing of small blood samples from HIV patients. The study at large found these results: Roughly threefold more distinct CDR3s and higher Shannon diversity were observed in healthy control repertoires than in untreated HIV+ repertoires. More CDR3s were shared between individuals among healthy controls than among HIV+ patients, as measured by Jaccard index and by the count of highly shared sequences. During therapy, HIV-associated CDR3s significantly decreased in frequency, while CMV-associated CDR3s did not change significantly, though most became more frequent. Significantly higher mean Gini indices were seen in HIV-infected repertoires than in controls, possibly reflecting oligoclonality. The pairing of alpha and beta chains was not determined in the samples. The therapy captured by the treated samples lasted only roughly 14 weeks, arguably too short a period to observe immune reconstitution given low adult thymic output. Differing numbers of distinct sequences in patients and controls hindered comparison, and size-matching assigned excessive weight to rare events in the HIV-infected data. Donor HLA types were not determined in the study. In size-matched repertoire data, the apparent post-therapy recovery of the Gini index in HIV-infected patients was not replicated. Slight age and sex profile differences between the study cohorts did not explain the observed diversity differences. Significantly different mean usage between HIV-infected patients and controls was observed for eight alpha and eight beta V genes. The use of whole blood limited sequencing depth and precluded separation of the dynamics of distinct T-cell subpopulations. A major limit on how widely the findings apply, in the view of the authors, was that only sixteen HIV-infected individuals were processed. MAIT cell alpha-chain CDR3s were present at high frequency in healthy controls but severely depleted in HIV+ repertoires.

Trimming accounts for 4 bases at V and 0 bases at J, while the number of junction bases matched to no gene is 5. CDR1 and CDR2 were assigned from the germline V gene as KGHDR and SFDVKD. Including cysteine and phenylalanine, the CDR3 has 16 amino acids. Here the CDR3 DNA is all that survives: 48 bases in frame from base 1. By share, this clonotype ranks as medium-sized (0.01 to 0.1%). Its antigen target is currently unknown. There are no base qualities to consult, and no much larger clone falls within one base. Follow-up blood from HIV-infected patients was collected roughly three months, about 14 weeks, after antiretroviral therapy began. Whole blood was used without fractionating the cells, so the repertoire represented all peripheral T cells without sorting. A roughly 2.5 ml sample of peripheral blood was drawn into Tempus tubes for RNA extraction. Enrollment excluded patients who had febrile or AIDS-related illness, tumors, hepatitis B or C coinfection, immunomodulatory therapy, recent vaccination or treatment interruptions. The TURBO-DNase kit was used to remove leftover genomic DNA, and GLOBINclear was used to deplete globin mRNA.

450 to 500 ng RNA was reverse transcribed with SuperScript III using primers against the alpha and beta constant regions. Alpha and beta chain libraries were generated separately via chain-specific third strand synthesis with multiplexing indices. In the protocol, all rearrangements within a chain were amplified with a single primer pair so that primer bias was avoided, and molecular barcodes were added to each cDNA molecule. Purified cDNA was ligated with T4 RNA Ligase 1 onto a 5' RACE adapter bearing a random hexamer and the SP2 sequencing primer site. With slow temperature ramps used to favor optimal annealing, second strand synthesis was primed from the SP2 site with Phusion polymerase. Each molecule's 12-nucleotide barcode consisted of two random hexamer sequences, both added before amplification and joined together. A brief initial PCR introduced P5 and P7 adapter elements together with a second index, and an approximately 23-cycle amplification PCR using P5s and P7 primers was subsequently performed. In total the libraries went through 25 to 35 PCR cycles, after which the libraries were quantified on a Qubit, sized on a Bioanalyzer, and diluted to around 4 nM. Sequencing of the normalized libraries was performed on an Illumina MiSeq with 2 x 250 paired-end kits. Reverse transcription reactions underwent purification over MinElute columns, with elution into 9 to 10 ul Tris-Cl. The adapter ligations were run for roughly 25 hours at 16 degrees C, and AMPure XP beads at a 1:1 ratio were afterwards used to clean them. The authors' pipeline ran thus. A modified Decombinator that output V, J, insert and barcode information was used to process the demultiplexed FASTQ files. Sequences that shared a barcode but differed from the dominant sequence were treated as errors and discarded, and barcodes were clustered at Levenshtein distance 3 and counted to estimate the original cDNA molecules. Downstream analyses used R packages ineq, vegan, igraph and RCytoscape, with IMGT nomenclature and CDR3 definitions. V gene usage was computed over distinct sequences, each TCR counted once to avoid skew from clonal expansion. Within a donor, similarity networks joined unique CDR3 amino acid sequences in every case where two of them were separated by a single Levenshtein edit. In the repertoires, a search was made for a compiled set of published HIV-specific CDR3s (approximately 90 alpha, 650 to 750 beta) and CMV-specific CDR3s (approximately 13 alpha, 240 or so beta). It was shown by random subsampling to size-matched repertoires that the decreased diversity of patients was not caused by their lower sequence numbers. TCRdb passed the public sequencing reads through fastp at Q25 and MiXCR, retaining productive beta sequences. Rows are combined by CDR3 protein, so each entry shows the most common genes and DNA. None of the V and J calls come from the authors' own analysis; TCRdb made them. The sample table records 2,000 to 2,500 distinct CDR3 sequences; 14% of these occur just once. The leading ten clones occupy 15% to 20% of the sample.

Sequencing was performed on blood, taken during antiretroviral therapy. The clonotype was recovered from an adult with HIV infection. The chain is made from TRBV24-1 and TRBJ2-1, and 7 junction bases match TRBD1. The DNA sequence is TGTGCCACCAGTGACCCGACAGGGTACTCCTACAATGAGCAGTTCTTC. Its protein reads: CATSDPTGYSYNEQFF.